This TCR beta chain was retrieved from a study of cytomegalovirus exposure and HLA in healthy donors. Germline CDR1 reads SNHLY; CDR2 reads FYNNEI. Trimming took 7 bases from V and 3 from J, leaving 19 bases between them. The CDR3 has 16 amino acids. General study results and limits: In all likelihood, a cluster of highly shared sequence variants was a sequencing artifact. Researchers catalogued 160 or so TCR beta chains as cytomegalovirus-associated. Several V segments, TRBV6-2 and TRBV6-3 among them, could not be told apart and were dropped.

About this clone: What it binds is unknown.

Everyone who donated was a healthy bone marrow donor. PCR employed 60 Vbeta and 13 Jbeta primers. Clones were read by immunoSEQ multiplex PCR, and TCRdb kept only the in-frame ones, dropping some. This sample has roughly 150,000 clones; around four fifths occur once, and the top ten carry over 8%. This clonotype was obtained from a man aged 18 to 30 in good health and CMV-seropositive. Sequenced input: PBMCs. The rearrangement joins TRBV2 to TRBJ1-3; D is ambiguous. The CDR3, as DNA: TGTGCCAGCACCTTACTTCAGGTTTTGGGTGGAAACACCATATATTTT. As protein: CASTLLQVLGGNTIYF.